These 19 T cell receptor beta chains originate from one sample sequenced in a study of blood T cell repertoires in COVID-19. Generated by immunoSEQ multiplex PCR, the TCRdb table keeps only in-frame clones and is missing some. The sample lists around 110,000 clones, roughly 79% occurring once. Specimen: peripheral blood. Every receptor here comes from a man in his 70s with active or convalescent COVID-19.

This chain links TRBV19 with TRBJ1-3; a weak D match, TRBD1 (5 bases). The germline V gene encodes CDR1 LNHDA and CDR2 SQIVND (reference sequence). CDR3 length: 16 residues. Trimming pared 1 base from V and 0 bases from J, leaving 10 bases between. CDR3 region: CASSIGGSSSGNTIYF. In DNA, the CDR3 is TGTGCCAGTAGTATAGGGGGCAGTAGCTCTGGAAACACCATATATTTT.

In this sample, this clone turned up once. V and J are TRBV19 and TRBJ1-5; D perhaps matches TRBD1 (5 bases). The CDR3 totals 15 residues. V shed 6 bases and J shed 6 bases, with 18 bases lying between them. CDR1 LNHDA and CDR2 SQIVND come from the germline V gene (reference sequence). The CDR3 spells CASSYGAGGRQPQHF. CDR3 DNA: TGTGCCAGTAGCTATGGGGCGGGAGGGCGTCAGCCCCAGCATTTT. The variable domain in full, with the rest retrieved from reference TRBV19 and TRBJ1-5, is DGGITQSPKYLFRKEGQNVTLSCEQNLNHDAMYWYRQDPGQGLRLIYYSQIVNDFQKGDIAEGYSVSREKKESFPLTVTSAQKNPTAFYLCASSYGAGGRQPQHFGDGTRLSIL.

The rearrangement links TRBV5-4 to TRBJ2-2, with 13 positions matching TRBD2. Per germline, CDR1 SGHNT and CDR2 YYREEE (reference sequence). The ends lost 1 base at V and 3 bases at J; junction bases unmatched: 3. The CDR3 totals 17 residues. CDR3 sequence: CASSLTSGGADTGELFF. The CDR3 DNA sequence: TGTGCCAGCAGCTTGACTAGCGGGGGGGCAGACACCGGGGAGCTGTTTTTT.

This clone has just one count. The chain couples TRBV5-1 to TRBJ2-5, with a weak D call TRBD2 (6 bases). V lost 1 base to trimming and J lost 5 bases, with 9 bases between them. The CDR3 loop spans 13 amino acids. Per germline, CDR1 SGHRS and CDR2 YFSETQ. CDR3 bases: TGCGCCAGCAGCTTGACCAGCGGGGAGACCCAGTACTTC. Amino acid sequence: CASSLTSGETQYF.

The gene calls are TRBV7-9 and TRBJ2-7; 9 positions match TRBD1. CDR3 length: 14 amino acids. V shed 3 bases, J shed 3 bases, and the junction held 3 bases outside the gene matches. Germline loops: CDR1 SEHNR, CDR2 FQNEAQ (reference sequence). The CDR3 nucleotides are TGTGCCAGCAGCTTGGACAGGGGAAGCTACGAGCAGTACTTC. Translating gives CASSLDRGSYEQYF.

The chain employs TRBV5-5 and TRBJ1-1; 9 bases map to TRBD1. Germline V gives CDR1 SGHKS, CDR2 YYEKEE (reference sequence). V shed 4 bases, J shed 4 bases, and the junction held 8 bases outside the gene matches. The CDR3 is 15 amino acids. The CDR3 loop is CASSPTGGLGTEAFF. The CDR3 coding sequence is TGTGCCAGCAGCCCGACAGGGGGATTGGGCACTGAAGCTTTCTTT.

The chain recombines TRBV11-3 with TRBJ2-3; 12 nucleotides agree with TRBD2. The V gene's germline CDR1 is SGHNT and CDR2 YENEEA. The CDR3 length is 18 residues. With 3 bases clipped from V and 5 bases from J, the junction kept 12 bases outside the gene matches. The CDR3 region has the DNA TGTGCCAGCAGCTTTTTTCTAGCGGGAGGGCGATCATTAGATACGCAGTATTTT. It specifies CASSFFLAGGRSLDTQYF.

The CDR3 protein is CASSRTVRLFF. CDR3 nucleotide sequence: TGTGCCAGCAGCCGTACAGTAAGACTGTTTTTT. The chain carries TRBV3-1 (or the pseudogene TRBV3-2) and TRBJ1-4; D gene unclear. The germline V gene encodes CDR1 LGHDT and CDR2 YNNKEL (reference sequence). The CDR3 has 11 amino acids. The germline V and J ends were trimmed by 4 bases and 13 bases, with 10 bases remaining between them.

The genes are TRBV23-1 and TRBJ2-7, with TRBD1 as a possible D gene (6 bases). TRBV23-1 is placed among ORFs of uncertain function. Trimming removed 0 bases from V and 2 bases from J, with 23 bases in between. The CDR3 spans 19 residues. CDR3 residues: CASSQSGCRDKTNTYEQYF. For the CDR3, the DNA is TGCGCCAGCAGTCAATCGGGGTGTAGGGACAAAACCAACACCTACGAGCAGTACTTC.

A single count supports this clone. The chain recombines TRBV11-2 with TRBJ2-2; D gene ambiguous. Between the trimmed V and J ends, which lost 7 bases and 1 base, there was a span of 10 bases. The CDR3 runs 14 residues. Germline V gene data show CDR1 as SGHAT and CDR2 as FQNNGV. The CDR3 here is CASNPSGNTGELFF. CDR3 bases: TGTGCCAGCAACCCGAGTGGGAACACCGGGGAGCTGTTTTTT.

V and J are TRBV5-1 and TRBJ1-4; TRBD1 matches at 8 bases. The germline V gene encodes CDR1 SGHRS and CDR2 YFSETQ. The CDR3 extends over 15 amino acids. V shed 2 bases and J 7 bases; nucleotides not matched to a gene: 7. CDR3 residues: CASSFSRGRGEKLFF. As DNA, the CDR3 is TGCGCCAGCAGCTTCTCCAGGGGGCGCGGTGAAAAACTGTTTTTT.

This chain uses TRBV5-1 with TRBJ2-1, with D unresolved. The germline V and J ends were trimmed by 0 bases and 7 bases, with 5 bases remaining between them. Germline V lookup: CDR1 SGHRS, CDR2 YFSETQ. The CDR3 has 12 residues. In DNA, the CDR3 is TGCGCCAGCAGCTTGGACAGTAATGAGCAGTTCTTC. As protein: CASSLDSNEQFF.

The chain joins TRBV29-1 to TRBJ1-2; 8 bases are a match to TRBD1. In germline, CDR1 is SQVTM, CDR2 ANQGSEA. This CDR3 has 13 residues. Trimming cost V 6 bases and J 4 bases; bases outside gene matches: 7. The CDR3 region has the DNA TGCAGCGTAGCGTCAGGGGGCGGCTATGGCTACACCTTC. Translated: CSVASGGGYGYTF.

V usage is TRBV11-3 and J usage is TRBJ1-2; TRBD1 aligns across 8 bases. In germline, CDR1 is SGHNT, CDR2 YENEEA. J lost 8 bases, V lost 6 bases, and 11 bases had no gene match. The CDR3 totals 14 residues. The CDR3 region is CASSQGQGAKGYTF. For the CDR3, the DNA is TGTGCCAGCAGTCAGGGGCAGGGGGCGAAGGGCTACACCTTC. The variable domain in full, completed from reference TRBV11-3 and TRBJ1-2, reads EAGVVQSPRYKIIEKKQPVAFWCNPISGHNTLYWYLQNLGQGPELLIRYENEEAVDDSQLPKDRFSAERLKGVDSTLKIQPAELGDSAVYLCASSQGQGAKGYTFGSGTRLTVV.

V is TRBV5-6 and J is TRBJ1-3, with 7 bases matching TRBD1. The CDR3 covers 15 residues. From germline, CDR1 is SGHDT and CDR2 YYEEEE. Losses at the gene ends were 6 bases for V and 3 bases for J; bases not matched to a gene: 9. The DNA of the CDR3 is TGTGCCAGCATCCACAGGGGCTCGGTTGGAAACACCATATATTTT. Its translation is CASIHRGSVGNTIYF.

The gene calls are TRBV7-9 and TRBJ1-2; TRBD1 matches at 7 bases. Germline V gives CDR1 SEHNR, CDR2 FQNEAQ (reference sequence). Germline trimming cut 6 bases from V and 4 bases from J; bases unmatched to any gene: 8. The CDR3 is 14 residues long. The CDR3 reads CASRHRGDSYGYTF. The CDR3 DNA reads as TGTGCCAGCAGACACAGGGGAGATAGCTATGGCTACACCTTC.

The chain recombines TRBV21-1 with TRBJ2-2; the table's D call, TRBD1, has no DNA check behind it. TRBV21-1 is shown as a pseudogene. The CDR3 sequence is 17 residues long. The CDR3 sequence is CASSKVPGQGTSGELFF. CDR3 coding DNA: TGTGCCAGCAGCAAAGTCCCGGGACAGGGGACCTCCGGGGAGCTGTTTTTT.

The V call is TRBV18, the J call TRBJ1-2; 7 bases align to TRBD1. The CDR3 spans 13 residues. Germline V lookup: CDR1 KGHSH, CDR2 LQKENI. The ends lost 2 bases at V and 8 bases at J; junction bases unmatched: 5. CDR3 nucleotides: TGTGCCAGCTCACCATACAGGGGCCACGGCTACACCTTC. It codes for CASSPYRGHGYTF.

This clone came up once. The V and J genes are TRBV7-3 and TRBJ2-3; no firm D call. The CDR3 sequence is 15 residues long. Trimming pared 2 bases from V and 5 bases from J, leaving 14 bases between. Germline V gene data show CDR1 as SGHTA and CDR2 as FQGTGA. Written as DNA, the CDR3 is TGTGCCAGCAGCTTAGGTCGCGGATTTGGAGATACGCAGTATTTT. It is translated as CASSLGRGFGDTQYF.